This paragraph reports one T cell receptor (beta chain). The record originates from a study of T-cell memory formation after mild COVID-19. This CDR3 region has 13 residues. Germline lookup yields CDR1 MNHNY and CDR2 SVGAGI (reference sequence). The V gene lost 11 bases and the J gene lost 5 bases, with 16 bases spanning the gap. TCRdb redid the calling of the 5' RACE reads with MiXCR, one entry per CDR3 protein. The sample holds fewer than 250,000 distinct CDR3 sequences, 10% to 13% seen once. The V call is TRBV6-6, the J call TRBJ2-1; no clear D. This receptor was obtained from a man between 18 and 29 years old who had mild COVID-19 (a few samples of this study predate the infection). Cell type and time point are not known. The sequenced sample was PBMCs or a T cell subset sorted from them (not recorded which). CDR3 in DNA: TGTGCCGGAAGAGAAGTAGAAAACAATGAGCAGTTCTTC. Protein: CAGREVENNEQFF.